This TCR beta chain derives from a study of OX40 agonist ivuxolimab in advanced cancers. Study overall: Patients took ivuxolimab, an agonistic anti-OX40 (CD134) antibody.

Study-level results: CD4+ and CD8+ blood T cells expanded clonally by week 6 at 0.1 to 3.0 mg/kg. Specificity for antigen went undetermined in the expanded peripheral T cells.

TCRdb's table, derived via immunoSEQ multiplex PCR, lists solely in-frame clones and lacks some. The sample consists of some 74,000 clones, approximately 82% of them appearing once. As regards this clone: Its antigen remains unknown.

Blood samples were obtained at baseline, cycle 4 day 1, and cycle 7 day 1. With 4 bases clipped from V and 6 bases from J, the junction kept 4 bases outside the gene matches. Germline V gene lookup returns CDR1 SGHRS and CDR2 YFSETQ. The CDR3 spans 14 residues. The V call is TRBV5-1, the J call TRBJ2-3; TRBD1 matches 11 bases. The sample in question was CD4+ or CD8+ T cells sorted from blood, obtained in a trial of the OX40 agonist ivuxolimab. The clonotype originates from an adult with an advanced solid tumor such as melanoma, head and neck, liver or kidney cancer. The CDR3 is CASSTGQGVDTQYF. The CDR3 DNA follows: TGCGCCAGCAGCACGGGACAGGGGGTGGATACGCAGTATTTT.